This TCR beta chain was found in a study of T cell responses to AZD1222 COVID-19 vaccine. General study results and limits: Repertoires were sampled only after the peak T cell response.

A word on this clone: Antigen: not known.

CDR3 length equals 16 residues. J lost 3 bases, V lost 6 bases, and 11 bases had no gene match. From germline, CDR1 is MRHNA and CDR2 SNTAGT. Some clones are missing from TCRdb's copy, which holds only in-frame ones; the method was immunoSEQ multiplex PCR. This table holds over 85,000 clones, 70% to 90% found once. The specimen was peripheral blood, collected on day 0 of AZD1222 vaccination. The chain joins TRBV6-4 to TRBJ2-7; 10 positions agree with TRBD2. The clonotype originates from an adult in good health. The CDR3 sequence is CASSATLAGEGYEQYF. The CDR3 coding sequence is TGTGCCAGCAGCGCAACCCTAGCGGGAGAGGGCTACGAGCAGTACTTC.